This T cell receptor (beta chain) was sequenced for a study of post-analysis software for immune sequencing data. Study results and caveats: Among four or five TRBV segments more frequent in patients than controls were TRBV5-6, TRBV5-1 and TRBV20-1. Same-batch samples co-clustered strongly by F measure.

This clonotype was counted at least ten times. Antigen: not known. V shed 6 bases, J shed 4 bases, and the junction held 10 bases outside the gene matches. This CDR3 is 15 amino acids long. Each TCR beta cDNA library carried unique molecular identifiers. TCRdb used MiXCR to reprocess the PCR reads, holding one entry per CDR3 protein. This repertoire shows roughly 540,000 distinct CDR3 sequences, around 36% found once; its top ten account for less than 6%. This TCR came from a girl under 18 with multiple sclerosis. The chain is built from TRBV12-3 or TRBV12-4 and TRBJ2-5; 8 bases fit TRBD2. Sequenced sample: blood. Here the CDR3 DNA reads TGTGCCAGCAGCCCCGGAGGCGGGGGGAGAGAGACCCAGTACTTC. It yields the protein CASSPGGGGRETQYF.